This is a list of T cell receptor beta chains from one sample in a study of cytomegalovirus exposure and HLA in healthy donors. Data came from immunoSEQ multiplex PCR; TCRdb stores just in-frame clones and leaves some out. Of about 130,000 clones in the sample, 80% are singletons; the top ten hold 8.9%. Specimen: PBMCs. The origin of the receptors is a young man in good health and CMV-seropositive. CDR3s include the opening cysteine and the closing phenylalanine or tryptophan. A D gene is named only where the DNA matches it firmly. A clone size is listed for some rows: how often the clone was seen (once, few, many), or a class if it is expanded.

TRBV7-2	once	NA	TRBJ1-2	CASSLYPEEYGYTF	TGTGCCAGCAGCTTATATCCAGAGGAGTATGGCTACACCTTC
TRBV7-9	NA	TRBD2	TRBJ2-3	CSSSLAGRPRRDTQYF	TGTTCCAGCAGTCTAGCGGGGCGACCCCGGAGGGATACGCAGTATTTT
TRBV4-2	NA	TRBD2	TRBJ2-5	CASSHSGGEETQYF	TGTGCCAGCAGCCATAGCGGGGGAGAAGAGACCCAGTACTTC
TRBV19	NA	NA	TRBJ1-2	CASSIAQPNFYGYTF	TGTGCCAGTAGTATAGCACAGCCAAACTTCTATGGCTACACCTTC
TRBV25-1	NA	NA	TRBJ1-2	CASSQGAAGDYGYTF	TGTGCCAGCAGTCAAGGGGCGGCAGGGGACTATGGCTACACCTTC
TRBV5-6	NA	TRBD2	TRBJ2-4	CASSLRCRGGAKNSQYF	TGTGCCAGCAGCTTGAGGTGTCGGGGGGGAGCCAAAAACAGTCAGTACTTC
TRBV18	once	NA	TRBJ2-7	CASSPTTGGYEQYF	TGTGCCAGCTCCCCTACGACAGGAGGCTACGAGCAGTACTTC
TRBV29-1	NA	NA	TRBJ1-2	CSVDLRAEGFLDGYTF	TGCAGCGTTGATCTGAGGGCAGAAGGGTTTTTGGATGGCTACACCTTC
TRBV2	NA	NA	TRBJ1-5	CASSRANQPQHF	TGTGCCAGCAGCAGGGCTAATCAGCCCCAGCATTTT
TRBV9	NA	TRBD2	TRBJ2-7	CASSVGREASYEQYF	TGTGCCAGCAGCGTAGGACGGGAGGCCTCCTACGAGCAGTACTTC
TRBV25-1	NA	NA	TRBJ2-7	CASRGPSSYEQYF	TGTGCCAGCAGGGGCCCCAGCTCCTACGAGCAGTACTTC
TRBV6-1	NA	TRBD1	TRBJ2-7	CASNRDRVGEQYF	TGTGCCAGCAACCGGGACAGGGTGGGAGAGCAGTACTTC
TRBV7-2	NA	NA	TRBJ1-2	CASSLAGGRGYTF	TGTGCCAGCAGCTTAGCGGGGGGACGTGGCTACACCTTC
TRBV11-2	NA	TRBD1	TRBJ2-7	CASSSSDRGSEQYF	TGTGCCAGCAGCTCATCGGACAGGGGATCCGAGCAGTACTTC
TRBV4-1	few	NA	TRBJ1-6	CASSQIGQPLHF	TGCGCCAGCAGCCAAATAGGACAGCCCCTCCACTTT
TRBV6-5	once	TRBD1	TRBJ1-4	CASRTTGADGKLFF	TGTGCCAGCAGGACGACAGGGGCCGATGGAAAACTGTTTTTT
TRBV6-5	NA	NA	TRBJ1-5	CASSHTGLNQPQHF	TGTGCCAGCAGCCACACAGGGCTAAATCAGCCCCAGCATTTT
TRBV29-1	NA	TRBD1	TRBJ1-2	CSVEGDSGYTF	TGCAGCGTTGAGGGGGACAGTGGCTACACCTTC
TRBV6-4	NA	NA	TRBJ2-1	CASSPYYYNEQFF	TGTGCCAGCAGTCCGTATTACTACAATGAGCAGTTCTTC
TRBV5-8	NA	NA	TRBJ1-4	CASSPDVRGKLFF	TGTGCCAGCAGCCCGGACGTTAGGGGAAAACTGTTTTTT
TRBV12-5	NA	TRBD2	TRBJ2-2	CASGSSSGGNTGELFF	TGTGCTAGTGGTTCCTCTAGCGGGGGGAACACCGGGGAGCTGTTTTTT
TRBV6-1	NA	NA	TRBJ1-1	CASTGLETMNTEAFF	TGTGCCAGCACCGGACTTGAAACCATGAACACTGAAGCTTTCTTT
TRBV6-1	few	NA	TRBJ2-1	CASSVTSLPGGNEQFF	TGTGCCAGCAGTGTTACTAGCCTTCCAGGGGGCAATGAGCAGTTCTTC
TRBV19	NA	NA	TRBJ1-1	CASSLPGGTEAFF	TGTGCCAGTAGTCTGCCCGGGGGGACTGAAGCTTTCTTT
TRBV30	NA	TRBD2	TRBJ2-7	CASDSGGAGQYF	TGTGCCTCTGATAGCGGGGGAGCCGGGCAGTACTTC
TRBV5-1	NA	TRBD1	TRBJ2-7	CASSLGQGRGEQYF	TGCGCCAGCAGCTTGGGACAGGGACGGGGCGAGCAGTACTTC
TRBV7-3	NA	NA	TRBJ1-6	CASSLSGRYNSPLHF	TGTGCCAGCAGCTTATCCGGGAGGTATAATTCACCCCTCCACTTT
TRBV27	NA	NA	TRBJ2-1	CASSFRGAYNEQFF	TGTGCCAGCAGTTTCAGGGGCGCCTACAATGAGCAGTTCTTC
TRBV7-9	NA	NA	TRBJ2-1	CASSLGQGPVKNEQFF	TGTGCCAGCAGCTTAGGTCAGGGGCCCGTAAAAAATGAGCAGTTCTTC
TRBV15	NA	NA	TRBJ1-1	CATSLGRQVEAFF	TGTGCCACCAGTTTGGGGCGACAGGTGGAAGCTTTCTTT
TRBV6-1	NA	TRBD2	TRBJ2-5	CASSEVWTSGGAQETQYF	TGTGCCAGCAGTGAAGTTTGGACTAGCGGGGGGGCACAAGAGACCCAGTACTTC
TRBV5-1	NA	TRBD1	TRBJ2-2	CASKIRQGTGELFF	TGCGCCAGCAAGATTAGACAGGGAACCGGGGAGCTGTTTTTT
TRBV6-6	once	TRBD1	TRBJ1-5	CASSLDRVQPQHF	TGTGCCAGCAGTTTGGACAGGGTGCAGCCCCAGCATTTT
TRBV6-1	NA	TRBD2	TRBJ2-3	CASSEWERGADTQYF	TGTGCCAGCAGTGAATGGGAGCGGGGAGCAGATACGCAGTATTTT
TRBV19	NA	NA	TRBJ2-7	CASSIGASSYEQYF	TGTGCCAGTAGTATAGGTGCGAGCTCCTACGAGCAGTACTTC
TRBV11-1	NA	TRBD1	TRBJ1-1	CASSLGDSRNTEAFF	TGTGCCAGCAGCTTAGGGGACAGCCGCAACACTGAAGCTTTCTTT
TRBV2	NA	TRBD1	TRBJ1-6	CASTGQGGSPLHF	TGTGCCAGCACGGGACAGGGGGGTTCACCCCTCCACTTT
TRBV4-1	few	NA	TRBJ1-2	CASSQDGHIEATYTF	TGCGCCAGCAGCCAGGACGGACACATTGAGGCGACCTACACCTTC
TRBV6-1	NA	TRBD1	TRBJ2-7	CASSDQHRGFYEQYF	TGTGCCAGCAGTGACCAGCACAGGGGGTTCTACGAGCAGTACTTC
TRBV9	NA	TRBD1	TRBJ1-2	CASSGDRKANYGYTF	TGTGCCAGCAGCGGGGACAGGAAAGCTAACTATGGCTACACCTTC
TRBV5-1	NA	TRBD1	TRBJ1-2	CASSLGRGQGRDGYTF	TGCGCCAGCAGCTTGGGAAGGGGACAGGGGCGCGATGGCTACACCTTC
TRBV5-6	NA	TRBD2	TRBJ2-7	CASSVPGLAGESYEQYF	TGTGCCAGCAGCGTACCGGGACTAGCGGGGGAAAGCTACGAGCAGTACTTC
TRBV7-8	NA	NA	TRBJ1-5	CASSLGQGLNQPQHF	TGTGCCAGCAGCTTAGGTCAGGGGCTCAATCAGCCCCAGCATTTT
TRBV30	NA	NA	TRBJ1-5	CAWDLGQSSNQPQHF	TGTGCCTGGGACCTCGGACAGTCCAGCAATCAGCCCCAGCATTTT
TRBV6-5	few	NA	TRBJ1-1	CASRFYTEAFF	TGTGCCAGCCGGTTCTACACTGAAGCTTTCTTT
TRBV6-1	NA	NA	TRBJ1-2	CASRASGDYGYTF	TGTGCCAGCAGGGCCTCGGGAGACTATGGCTACACCTTC
TRBV6-1	NA	TRBD2	TRBJ2-5	CASKGSSGASETQYF	TGTGCCAGCAAGGGGAGTAGCGGGGCCTCGGAGACCCAGTACTTC
TRBV19	NA	TRBD1	TRBJ1-5	CASNARQGSNQPQHF	TGTGCCAGTAACGCTCGACAGGGGAGCAATCAGCCCCAGCATTTT
TRBV4-2	NA	TRBD2	TRBJ2-1	CASSQVYGGASGLNEQFF	TGTGCCAGCAGCCAAGTATACGGGGGGGCCTCGGGTTTGAATGAGCAGTTCTTC
TRBV5-4	few	TRBD2	TRBJ2-1	CASSLFGSSGGAWDEQFF	TGTGCCAGCAGCTTGTTCGGTTCAAGCGGGGGGGCCTGGGATGAGCAGTTCTTC
TRBV27	NA	NA	TRBJ2-3	CASSSSLGQYF	TGTGCCAGCAGTAGTTCCCTCGGGCAGTATTTT
TRBV7-9	NA	NA	TRBJ2-1	CASSPPQGLNEQFF	TGTGCCAGCAGCCCGCCCCAGGGCCTCAATGAGCAGTTCTTC
TRBV9	NA	NA	TRBJ1-1	CASSWGGLNTEAFF	TGTGCCAGCAGTTGGGGGGGACTGAACACTGAAGCTTTCTTT
TRBV19	NA	NA	TRBJ1-2	CASSIGRGQLRFYGYTF	TGTGCCAGTAGTATAGGAAGGGGTCAACTTCGCTTCTATGGCTACACCTTC
TRBV10-2	few	NA	TRBJ2-1	CASSPTGYNEQFF	TGCGCCAGCAGCCCCACCGGCTACAATGAGCAGTTCTTC